One TCR beta chain is described in this entry. The sample originates from a study of blood T cell repertoires in COVID-19. Followed over time, Seattle patients had been enrolled while infection was active. V was trimmed by 4 bases and J by 4 bases, leaving 8 bases between them. This CDR3 region has 13 residues. The germline V gene encodes CDR1 SGDLS and CDR2 YYNGEE. Assay used: immunoSEQ multiplex PCR; TCRdb lists only in-frame clones, some missing. The profile shows around 210,000 clones, more than 80% of them singletons. The chain combines TRBV9 with TRBJ2-2, with D perhaps matching TRBD1 (7 bases). Sequencing was carried out using peripheral blood. This receptor was identified in a woman aged 80 or over with COVID-19, enrolled during active disease. CDR3 protein: CASSQGGTGELFF. The CDR3 nucleotides are TGTGCCAGCAGCCAGGGGGGCACCGGGGAGCTGTTTTTT.